This record looks at one TCR beta chain sequence and its context. The antigen remains unidentified. Specified time point: sample taken at primary tumor resection. Unsorted whole RNA from tumor, nontumor lung or frozen PBMC underwent sequencing. These data belong to a study of spatial heterogeneity in lung cancer. Study overall: Among detected sequences, beta-chain ones consistently exceeded alpha-chain ones in number. Study-wide results and caveats: Ubiquitous expanded tumor TCRs showed up in blood more at resection than follow-up.

Carried by each TCR cDNA molecule was a unique molecular identifier. TCRdb independently ran MiXCR on the 5' RACE reads; one entry per CDR3 protein. The sample records about 39,000 distinct CDR3 sequences, about 6% being singletons. Source: PBMCs, taken at surgery. The clonotype originates from a male donor with early-stage non-small cell lung cancer.

CDR3 nucleotide sequence: TGCGCCAGCAGCCAAGATTGGCAGGGGTTCTCTGGGGCCAACGTCCTGACTTTC. Its protein product is CASSQDWQGFSGANVLTF. The V and J genes are TRBV4-3 and TRBJ2-6; D may be TRBD1 (6 bases). The germline V and J ends were trimmed by 0 bases and 0 bases, with 12 bases remaining between them. Germline assignment: CDR1 LGHNA and CDR2 YSLEER. The CDR3 runs to 18 residues.